This T cell receptor beta chain was recorded in a study of T-cell memory formation after mild COVID-19. Study-wide context: TCR clusters were mostly confined to one donor each.

Study-level points and caveats: The CD4+ clones that contracted clustered mainly within CM and EM, and the CD8+ clones concentrated in EMRA. Clones contracting across day 15 to 85 had a balanced CD4/CD8 profile; later expanding clones leaned CD4+.

5'RACE primed from the constant segment yielded TCR alpha and TCR beta cDNA libraries bearing sample barcodes and UMIs. Each CDR3 protein gets one entry after TCRdb re-called the 5' RACE reads with MiXCR. This table holds about 610,000 distinct CDR3 sequences, roughly 17% found once. On this clonotype itself: The antigen is not known.

This CDR3 has 16 amino acids. Germline CDR1 SGHAT, CDR2 FQNNGV. Between the trimmed V and J ends, which lost 2 bases and 8 bases, there was a span of 19 bases. Sequenced sample: PBMCs or a T cell subset sorted from them (not recorded which). This sequence originates from an adult woman who had mild COVID-19 (a few samples of this study predate the infection). Cell type and time point are not known. This chain uses TRBV11-2 with TRBJ2-1; a possible D gene is TRBD2 (7 bases). The CDR3 is CASSLFGGAPLDEQFF. For the CDR3, the DNA is TGTGCCAGCAGCTTATTTGGGGGGGCGCCGTTAGATGAGCAGTTCTTC. The full variable domain, completed using reference TRBV11-2 and TRBJ2-1, is EAGVAQSPRYKIIEKRQSVAFWCNPISGHATLYWYQQILGQGPKLLIQFQNNGVVDDSQLPKDRFSAERLKGVDSTLKIQPAKLEDSAVYLCASSLFGGAPLDEQFFGPGTRLTVL.